The clone carrying this T cell receptor beta chain appeared a few times. Antigen unknown. The data stem from a study of shared clonotypes between healthy human individuals. Only in-frame clones appear in the TCRdb table, and some are missing; sequencing was by immunoSEQ multiplex PCR. The top ten clones hold around 0.4% of a sample with roughly 2.2 million clones, more than 80% of them seen once. Study-wide points: Relative to their counterparts shared across all four donors, non-shared clonotypes exhibited diminished generation probabilities. Sample collection involved blood only; tissue repertoires are likely different.

Sequences were obtained from naive CD4+ T cells from PBMCs. Subset of the sample: CD45RA+ positively selected. The clonotype was recovered from a young man in good health. Some clones in this sample may be carry-over from other donors' samples.

The CDR3 protein is CAVRAGGQGTEAFF. DNA for the CDR3: TGTGCCGTCCGGGCGGGCGGACAGGGGACTGAAGCTTTCTTT. V is TRBV6-6 and J is TRBJ1-1, with TRBD1 identical over 9 bases. This CDR3 spans 14 amino acids. V lost 11 bases, J lost 5 bases, and 12 bases stayed unmatched. Germline V gene lookup returns CDR1 MNHNY and CDR2 SVGAGI (reference sequence).